Shown below are 23 T cell receptor beta chains from a single sample sequenced in a study of blood T cell repertoires in COVID-19. Sequenced by immunoSEQ multiplex PCR; TCRdb stores in-frame clones only, minus some. The table includes approximately 300,000 clones, about nine tenths detected once. Source material: peripheral blood. These receptors were collected from a man aged 45-65 years with active or convalescent COVID-19.

This clone was seen more than once but under ten times. This chain uses TRBV6-5 with TRBJ1-2; TRBD1 might be the D (5 bases). The CDR3 extends over 14 amino acids. V lost 2 bases and J 2 bases, leaving 9 bases between the germline ends. The germline V gene has CDR1 MNHEY and CDR2 SVGAGI. The CDR3 bases are TGTGCCAGCAGTTACGGGGGGATCAACTATGGCTACACCTTC. Translated: CASSYGGINYGYTF.

Only one count was recorded for this clone. The chain combines TRBV18 with TRBJ2-7, with D perhaps TRBD2 (6 bases). CDR1 is KGHSH, CDR2 LQKENI, per germline. V lost 3 bases and J lost 3, with 15 bases in between. The CDR3 extends over 15 amino acids. The CDR3 protein is CASSPGTGGVYEQYF. In nucleotides, the CDR3 is TGTGCCAGCTCACCTGGTACAGGCGGGGTCTACGAGCAGTACTTC.

This clone occurred a few times. V gene TRBV28 combines with J gene TRBJ1-1, with a weak D call TRBD1 (5 bases). The CDR3 spans 13 residues. V dropped 7 bases and J dropped 3 bases, with 12 bases sitting between them. Germline assignment: CDR1 MDHEN and CDR2 SYDVKM. The CDR3 protein is CASTIPGYTEAFF. CDR3 nucleotides: TGTGCCAGCACCATCCCAGGGTACACTGAAGCTTTCTTT.

This clone has only one observation. The chain employs TRBV5-8 and TRBJ1-1, with a weak D call TRBD1 (5 bases). The CDR3 is 15 amino acids. Germline CDR1 reads SGHTS; CDR2 reads YDEGEE. Trimming took off 4 bases at V and 8 bases at J, with 21 bases between the two ends. The CDR3 spells CASSPSQEITTEAFF. CDR3 sequence (DNA): TGTGCCAGCAGCCCCTCACAGGAAATTACCACCGAAGCTTTCTTT.

CDR3 DNA sequence: TGCGCCAGCAGCTTGGTTTCAGGGGCTCCGAATAATTCACCCCTCCACTTT. Protein: CASSLVSGAPNNSPLHF. The chain links TRBV5-1 to TRBJ1-6, with TRBD1 as a possible D gene (6 bases). CDR3 size: 17 residues. Trimming cost V 0 bases and J 5 bases, with 15 bases left between them. Germline V gene sequence: CDR1 SGHRS, CDR2 YFSETQ.

This clone was observed a single time. The CDR3 reads CASSVHPRADEQFF. Here the CDR3 DNA reads TGTGCCAGCAGTGTTCACCCGCGGGCGGACGAGCAGTTCTTC. This chain connects TRBV2 to TRBJ2-1, with D perhaps TRBD2 (5 bases). Germline loops: CDR1 SNHLY, CDR2 FYNNEI. The CDR3 loop spans 14 amino acids. The ends were cut back, 4 bases at V and 10 bases at J, with 17 bases in the middle.

The chain is built from TRBV5-6 and TRBJ2-5; 7 positions match TRBD1. This CDR3 has 15 residues. Losses at the gene ends were 4 bases for V and 2 bases for J; bases not matched to a gene: 8. Looked up from germline, CDR1 is SGHDT and CDR2 is YYEEEE. DNA for the CDR3: TGTGCCAGCAGCCGAAGGGGACAGACTCAAGAGACCCAGTACTTC. Encoded protein: CASSRRGQTQETQYF.

V and J are TRBV3-1 (or the pseudogene TRBV3-2) and TRBJ2-7, with D unclear. CDR1 LGHDT and CDR2 YNNKEL come from the germline V gene (reference sequence). The CDR3 has 14 amino acids. The V end lost 0 bases, the J end lost 3 bases, and 9 bases lay between the germline ends. The CDR3 region has the DNA TGTGCCAGCAGCCAAGATCCCAGTGGCTACGAGCAGTACTTC. It yields the protein CASSQDPSGYEQYF.

The chain has TRBV6-6 and TRBJ1-5; 8 nucleotides match TRBD1. There are 15 residues in the CDR3. CDR1 and CDR2 from the germline V gene are MNHNY and SVGAGI (reference sequence). J lost 3 bases, V lost 5 bases, and 6 bases had no gene match. CDR3 loop: CASSPPGQDNQPQHF. The CDR3 DNA follows: TGTGCCAGCAGTCCCCCGGGACAGGACAATCAGCCCCAGCATTTT.

The V call is TRBV4-3, the J call TRBJ1-2; D may be TRBD1 (6 bases). The germline V gene encodes CDR1 LGHNA and CDR2 YSLEER. This CDR3 has 15 amino acids. Trimming left V 4 bases short and J 6 bases short, with 18 bases between. The CDR3 DNA reads TGCGCCAGCAGCCCGGACAGACATGAAACGGATGGCTACACCTTC. Its protein product is CASSPDRHETDGYTF.

The V call is TRBV4-3, the J call TRBJ1-1; D gene uncertain. Deletions cut 1 base from V and 6 bases from J, with 9 bases between. Germline values: CDR1 LGHNA, CDR2 YSLEER. This CDR3 is built from 13 residues. The CDR3 reads CASSQAGEAEAFF. The CDR3 bases are TGCGCCAGCAGCCAAGCGGGAGAGGCTGAAGCTTTCTTT.

The chain combines TRBV6-1 with TRBJ1-2; tentatively, D is TRBD1 (6 bases). The germline gives CDR1 MNHNS, CDR2 SASEGT. The CDR3 consists of 17 residues. The V end was cut by 3 bases, the J end by 3 bases, with 20 bases between. CDR3 in amino acids: CASSDWGGAKMDYGYTF. In DNA, the CDR3 is TGTGCCAGCAGTGATTGGGGGGGCGCAAAAATGGACTATGGCTACACCTTC.

This clone was detected once. V is TRBV5-6 and J is TRBJ2-3; 7 bases map to TRBD1. The CDR3 has 16 residues. In germline, CDR1 is SGHDT, CDR2 YYEEEE. With V trimmed by 0 bases and J by 2 bases, 6 bases remained unmatched. CDR3 DNA: TGTGCCAGCAGCTTGGCTCTCAGGGGGTACACAGATACGCAGTATTTT. Encoded protein: CASSLALRGYTDTQYF.

This chain links TRBV28 with TRBJ2-7, with D perhaps matching TRBD2 (5 bases). This CDR3 has 14 amino acids. Germline CDR1 and CDR2: MDHEN and SYDVKM. The V end lost 2 bases, the J end lost 3 bases, and 11 bases lay between the germline ends. CDR3 region: CASSLSSGSYEQYF. CDR3 in DNA: TGTGCCAGCAGTTTAAGCAGCGGTAGCTACGAGCAGTACTTC. The entire variable domain, with the rest obtained from reference TRBV28 and TRBJ2-7, is as follows: DVKVTQSSRYLVKRTGEKVFLECVQDMDHENMFWYRQDPGLGLRLIYFSYDVKMKEKGDIPEGYSVSREKKERFSLILESASTNQTSMYLCASSLSSGSYEQYFGPGTRLTVT.

In regard to this clone: The same CDR3 is also encoded by other DNA sequences in this sample. This chain connects TRBV2 to TRBJ2-7; maybe TRBD1 (6 bases). V lost 4 bases and J lost 4, with 8 bases in between. The CDR3 extends over 12 amino acids. CDR1 is SNHLY and CDR2 is FYNNEI in the germline V gene. The chain's CDR3 is CASSGQGYEQYF. In DNA, the CDR3 is TGTGCCAGCAGTGGTCAGGGGTACGAGCAGTACTTC.

This chain uses TRBV27 with TRBJ1-1, with D perhaps matching TRBD1 (6 bases). This CDR3 is 15 amino acids long. The V gene lost 8 bases and the J gene lost 6 bases, with 22 bases spanning the gap. The V gene's germline CDR1 is MNHEY and CDR2 SMNVEV (reference sequence). CDR3 bases: TGTGCCAGCCAGATGGGGGGGGCCGTATTCGCTGAAGCTTTCTTT. Amino acid sequence: CASQMGGAVFAEAFF.

The gene calls are TRBV5-1 and TRBJ2-1; 9 bases line up with TRBD2. Looked up from germline, CDR1 is SGHRS and CDR2 is YFSETQ. CDR3 length equals 17 residues. Trimming removed 1 base from V and 0 bases from J; junction bases left unmatched: 5. CDR3 DNA: TGCGCCAGCAGCTTGAGCCTAGCGGGAAGCTCCTACAATGAGCAGTTCTTC. This gives the protein CASSLSLAGSSYNEQFF.

Written as DNA, the CDR3 is TGTGCCAGCAGCTTCGGGACTAGCGGGGCAGATACGCAGTATTTT. Protein sequence: CASSFGTSGADTQYF. This chain joins TRBV7-8 and TRBJ2-3; 13 bases fit TRBD2. The J segment lost 4 bases and the V segment lost 3 bases, leaving 1 base of the junction unmatched. CDR1 and CDR2 from the germline V gene are SGHVS and FQNEAQ. This CDR3 spans 15 amino acids. The full variable domain, with the rest looked up from reference TRBV7-8 and TRBJ2-3, is GAGVSQSPRYKVAKRGQDVALRCDPISGHVSLFWYQQALGQGPEFLTYFQNEAQLDKSGLPSDRFFAERPEGSVSTLKIQRTQQEDSAVYLCASSFGTSGADTQYFGPGTRLTVL.

This chain connects TRBV6-6 to TRBJ2-2, with D possibly TRBD1 on 5 matching bases. The CDR3 loop spans 14 amino acids. Germline V gives CDR1 MNHNY, CDR2 SVGAGI (reference sequence). V shed 7 bases and J shed 0 bases, with 9 bases lying between them. The CDR3 DNA reads as TGTGCCAGCACAGGGCGCTCGAACACCGGGGAGCTGTTTTTT. Amino acids: CASTGRSNTGELFF.

The gene calls are TRBV2 and TRBJ2-5; TRBD1 matches at 10 bases. The V gene end was trimmed by 4 bases and the J gene end by 2 bases; junction bases not matched to a gene: 7. The germline V gene encodes CDR1 SNHLY and CDR2 FYNNEI. The CDR3 length is 16 residues. The CDR3 here is CASSGYRDRGQETQYF. The DNA of the CDR3 is TGTGCCAGCAGTGGGTATCGGGACAGGGGACAAGAGACCCAGTACTTC.

The rearrangement joins TRBV7-8 to TRBJ2-5; a weak D match, TRBD2 (6 bases). The CDR3 consists of 13 residues. The V end lost 5 bases, the J end lost 5 bases, and 12 bases lay between the germline ends. Germline CDR1 and CDR2: SGHVS and FQNEAQ. The CDR3 nucleotides read TGTGCCAGCAGCCAACCCCGGGGGGAGACCCAGTACTTC. As protein: CASSQPRGETQYF. Variable domain in full (rest from reference TRBV7-8 and TRBJ2-5): GAGVSQSPRYKVAKRGQDVALRCDPISGHVSLFWYQQALGQGPEFLTYFQNEAQLDKSGLPSDRFFAERPEGSVSTLKIQRTQQEDSAVYLCASSQPRGETQYFGPGTRLLVL.

The chain couples TRBV6-2 or TRBV6-3 to TRBJ1-5, with a possible D match to TRBD1 (6 bases). The V end lost 2 bases, the J end lost 11 bases, and 19 bases lay between the germline ends. Per the germline V gene, CDR1 is MNHEY and CDR2 is SVGEGT. The CDR3 length is 15 residues. CDR3 sequence: CASSYLGPLGATQHF. In DNA form, the CDR3 reads TGTGCCAGCAGTTACCTGGGACCCCTGGGGGCGACCCAGCATTTT.

The CDR3 protein is CASSLPSSYNEQFF. DNA of the CDR3: TGCGCCAGCAGCCTCCCGAGCTCCTACAATGAGCAGTTCTTC. The V call is TRBV5-1, the J call TRBJ2-1; unclear D gene. This CDR3 spans 14 amino acids. Germline V gene data show CDR1 as SGHRS and CDR2 as YFSETQ. V gave up 4 bases and J gave up 0 bases, with 8 bases separating them.